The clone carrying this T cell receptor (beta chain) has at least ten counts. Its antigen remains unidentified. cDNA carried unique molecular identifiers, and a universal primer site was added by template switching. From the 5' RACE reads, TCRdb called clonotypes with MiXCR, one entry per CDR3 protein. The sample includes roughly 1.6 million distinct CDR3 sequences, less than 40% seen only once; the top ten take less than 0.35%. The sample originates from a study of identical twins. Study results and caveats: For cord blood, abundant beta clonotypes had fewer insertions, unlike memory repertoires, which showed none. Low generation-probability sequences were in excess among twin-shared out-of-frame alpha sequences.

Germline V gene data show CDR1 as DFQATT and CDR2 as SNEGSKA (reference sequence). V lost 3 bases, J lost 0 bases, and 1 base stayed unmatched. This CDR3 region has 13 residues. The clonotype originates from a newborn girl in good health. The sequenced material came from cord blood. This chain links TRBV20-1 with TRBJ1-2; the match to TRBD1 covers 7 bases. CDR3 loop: CSASGTANYGYTF. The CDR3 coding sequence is TGCAGTGCTAGCGGGACAGCTAACTATGGCTACACCTTC.